The TCR beta chain under discussion was sequenced for a study of beta chain features in type 1 diabetes. Study conclusions and caveats: Insertions at VDJ junctions were less frequent in type 1 diabetes patients. These patients also deleted more nucleotides at the same junctions. Within patients, naive, central memory and Treg TCRB repertoires seemed more similar than within healthy donors.

Expressed TCRB transcripts were sequenced because the isolated RNA had all been reverse transcribed beforehand. Assay used: immunoSEQ multiplex PCR; TCRdb lists only in-frame clones, some missing. The sample consists of around 290,000 clones, roughly 8% of them appearing once. A remark on this clone: Its antigen is unknown.

The CDR3 extends over 16 amino acids. Germline CDR1 reads SNHLY; CDR2 reads FYNNEI. The trim removed 6 bases at V and 1 base at J, leaving 6 bases unmatched. The chain employs TRBV2 and TRBJ2-2; 9 bases map to TRBD2. Sequencing used central memory CD4+ T cells from blood. The sequence was collected from a woman aged 18-30 years in good health. CDR3 sequence (DNA): TGTGCCAGCAGAGAAACTAGCGGGCTGAACACCGGGGAGCTGTTTTTT. Its protein is CASRETSGLNTGELFF.